One sample yielded the 24 T cell receptor beta chains listed below, sequenced in a study of T cells in Graves' hyperthyroidism and ophthalmopathy. Regions amplified from RNA transcripts were the TCR beta CDR3 regions. TCR CDR3 underwent first-round RT-PCR with the HTBI primer set. TCRdb fed the multiplex PCR reads into MiXCR, producing one record per CDR3 protein. The sample holds about 600,000 distinct CDR3 sequences, about a sixth seen once. The sequencing input was blood. All receptors derive from a woman aged 40 to 50 with Graves' ophthalmopathy.

V and J are TRBV20-1 and TRBJ2-2; no reliable D call. The CDR3 is made up of 12 amino acids. With 3 bases removed from V and 7 bases from J, the gap between germline ends came to 9 bases. Germline CDR1 and CDR2: DFQATT and SNEGSKA (reference sequence). The chain's CDR3 is CSASAVVGELFF. The DNA of the CDR3 is TGCAGTGCTAGTGCGGTGGTCGGGGAGCTGTTTTTT.

This clonotype was picked up many times. This sequence joins TRBV2 and TRBJ2-5; the match to TRBD2 covers 12 bases. The ends lost 6 bases at V and 0 bases at J; junction bases unmatched: 5. Germline V gene data show CDR1 as SNHLY and CDR2 as FYNNEI. This CDR3 contains 16 residues. The CDR3 DNA reads as TGTGCCAGCAGGAAGACTAGCGGGAGTCACCAAGAGACCCAGTACTTC. As protein: CASRKTSGSHQETQYF.

This clonotype has a count of ten or more. The gene calls are TRBV11-2 and TRBJ1-4, with D possibly being TRBD1 (5 bases). The CDR3 spans 14 residues. The germline V gene has CDR1 SGHAT and CDR2 FQNNGV. V gave up 2 bases and J gave up 2 bases, with 6 bases separating them. CDR3 loop: CASSLRQTNEKLFF. CDR3 nucleotides: TGTGCCAGCAGCTTAAGACAGACTAATGAAAAACTGTTTTTT.

This clonotype appeared a few times. The CDR3, as DNA: TGCAGTGCTAGAGATACAAGGACAGCCTCAGAGACCCAGTACTTC. Protein: CSARDTRTASETQYF. The rearrangement joins TRBV20-1 to TRBJ2-5; D might be TRBD1 (6 bases). The length of the CDR3 is 15 residues. Trimming left V 0 bases short and J 4 bases short, with 15 bases between. Per germline, CDR1 DFQATT and CDR2 SNEGSKA (reference sequence).

The genes are TRBV6-2 or TRBV6-3 and TRBJ1-3; D remains ambiguous. The CDR3 spans 14 residues. CDR1 and CDR2 (germline): MNHEY, SVGEGT. The germline V and J ends were trimmed by 7 bases and 3 bases, with 13 bases remaining between them. CDR3 residues: CASTPSGSGNTIYF. The CDR3 coding sequence is TGTGCCAGCACTCCTTCTGGGAGTGGAAACACCATATATTTT.

The rearrangement uses TRBV19 and TRBJ1-1, with 8 positions matching TRBD1. The CDR3 extends over 15 amino acids. J was trimmed by 1 base and V by 6 bases; bases with no gene match: 7. The germline gives CDR1 LNHDA, CDR2 SQIVND (reference sequence). CDR3 residues: CASRTGATKNTEAFF. Written as DNA, the CDR3 is TGTGCCAGTAGGACAGGGGCAACAAAGAACACTGAAGCTTTCTTT.

This clonotype has ten or more counts. This chain uses TRBV28 with TRBJ2-3; TRBD2 matches 11 bases. There are 15 residues in the CDR3. After removal of 4 bases from V and 4 bases from J, the junction contained 4 bases not matched to a gene. Germline V gene data show CDR1 as MDHEN and CDR2 as SYDVKM. The CDR3 here is CASSWASGRSDTQYF. In DNA, the CDR3 is TGTGCCAGCAGTTGGGCTAGCGGGAGGTCAGATACGCAGTATTTT.

This chain uses TRBV29-1 with TRBJ1-1, with 10 bases that match TRBD1. Germline trimming cut 6 bases from V and 4 bases from J; bases unmatched to any gene: 11. This CDR3 spans 15 amino acids. Per the germline V gene, CDR1 is SQVTM and CDR2 is ANQGSEA. CDR3 nucleotide sequence: TGCAGCGTCGAAAGACAGGGGGCGCGGACCACTGAAGCTTTCTTT. Translation gives CSVERQGARTTEAFF.

The gene calls are TRBV12-3 or TRBV12-4 and TRBJ2-5; maybe TRBD1 (6 bases). This CDR3 comprises 13 residues. Trimming cost V 3 bases and J 4 bases, with 9 bases left between them. CDR3 nucleotides: TGTGCCAGCAGTTTTGGGGACACAGAGACCCAGTACTTC. Translating gives CASSFGDTETQYF.

The rearrangement joins TRBV10-3 to TRBJ2-1; D might be TRBD1 (5 bases). This CDR3 is built from 15 residues. Deletions cut 5 bases from V and 7 bases from J, with 18 bases between. In germline, CDR1 is ENHRY, CDR2 SYGVKD. The CDR3 DNA reads TGTGCCATCAGTAGTGGGGCCCTCGACCCGAATGAGCAGTTCTTC. Its translation is CAISSGALDPNEQFF.

Of note for this clonotype: Since a much larger clone is just one base distant, this may be a read error. CDR3 coding DNA: TGTGCCAGCAGCCAAGATCGTTCCTACAATGAGCAGTACTTC. Amino acid sequence: CASSQDRSYNEQYF. This chain links TRBV11-2 with TRBJ2-1; the D is unclear. The J call is in doubt because the DNA end fits TRBJ2-7 better. Germline loops: CDR1 SGHAT, CDR2 FQNNGV. The CDR3 has 14 residues.

The rearrangement joins TRBV2 to TRBJ2-7, with no clear D. Germline lookup yields CDR1 SNHLY and CDR2 FYNNEI. The V end lost 3 bases, the J end lost 3 bases, and 9 bases lay between the germline ends. The CDR3 runs 13 residues. CDR3 protein: CASSDGMNYEQYF. Written as DNA, the CDR3 is TGTGCCAGCAGTGACGGTATGAACTACGAGCAGTACTTC.

This clonotype appeared many times. This chain links TRBV2 with TRBJ2-7, with 8 nucleotides matching TRBD1. In germline, CDR1 is SNHLY, CDR2 FYNNEI. This CDR3 spans 16 amino acids. After removal of 1 base from V and 0 bases from J, the junction contained 5 bases not matched to a gene. The CDR3 DNA is TGTGCCAGCAGTGAAGGCTGGGACAGGCTCTCCTACGAGCAGTACTTC. Encoded protein: CASSEGWDRLSYEQYF.

This clonotype was detected ten times or more. This chain links TRBV6-1 with TRBJ2-7; 8 bases match TRBD2. Germline V gene sequence: CDR1 MNHNS, CDR2 SASEGT. The CDR3 runs 16 residues. Trimming removed 6 bases from V and 0 bases from J; junction bases left unmatched: 10. CDR3 loop: CASSQPSSGSSYEQYF. Here the CDR3 DNA reads TGTGCCAGCAGCCAGCCCTCTAGCGGGTCCTCCTACGAGCAGTACTTC.

This clonotype was counted many times. The chain recombines TRBV6-1 with TRBJ2-5; D is undetermined. The CDR3 covers 14 residues. The germline V gene encodes CDR1 MNHNS and CDR2 SASEGT. Trimming left V 1 base short and J 7 bases short, with 13 bases between. CDR3 sequence reads: CASSEGTDPGTQYF. In nucleotides, the CDR3 is TGTGCCAGCAGTGAAGGGACGGACCCTGGGACCCAGTACTTC.

The chain carries TRBV7-9 and TRBJ2-7; 9 nucleotides match TRBD2. The V gene end was trimmed by 4 bases and the J gene end by 6 bases; junction bases not matched to a gene: 16. The CDR3 sequence is 17 residues long. Per the germline V gene, CDR1 is SEHNR and CDR2 is FQNEAQ (reference sequence). The CDR3 DNA reads as TGTGCCAGCAGCTCCTATACCGCCGGGACTAGCACGTCCGAGCAGTACTTC. Translated, it gives CASSSYTAGTSTSEQYF.

This clonotype has a count of ten or more. The genes are TRBV20-1 and TRBJ1-4, with no clear D. Trimming shortened V by 5 bases and J by 8 bases, and 9 bases separated the two germline ends. CDR1 is DFQATT, CDR2 SNEGSKA, per germline (reference sequence). The CDR3 has 11 residues. The CDR3 coding sequence is TGCAGTGCTGGTACACGGGAAAAACTGTTTTTT. Its translation is CSAGTREKLFF.

Regarding this clonotype: An end of the junction does not agree with germline; a read error may underlie this. The rearrangement links TRBV6-2 or TRBV6-3 to TRBJ2-5; D may be TRBD2 (6 bases). Germline V lookup: CDR1 MNHEY, CDR2 SVGEGT. The CDR3 runs to 14 residues. DNA for the CDR3: TGTGCCCGCAGTTCGGGGACTGGACAAGAGACCCAGTACTTC. Protein: CARSSGTGQETQYF.

The gene calls are TRBV5-1 and TRBJ2-1; 7 nucleotides match TRBD1. The germline V gene encodes CDR1 SGHRS and CDR2 YFSETQ. V was clipped by 2 bases and J by 1 base; unmatched bases: 3. This CDR3 has 15 amino acids. The CDR3 region is CASSFRQGSYNEQFF. The CDR3, as DNA: TGCGCCAGCAGCTTCCGACAGGGTTCCTACAATGAGCAGTTCTTC.

This clonotype was detected many times. The CDR3 sequence is CASSPGEGTQPQHF. The CDR3 DNA reads TGTGCCAGCTCACCAGGGGAGGGAACACAGCCCCAGCATTTT. The rearrangement uses TRBV18 and TRBJ1-5, with no clear D. The germline V and J ends were trimmed by 2 bases and 7 bases, with 12 bases remaining between them. CDR1 is KGHSH and CDR2 is LQKENI in the germline V gene. The CDR3 totals 14 residues.

This clonotype occurred a few times. V is TRBV6-1 and J is TRBJ2-7; tentatively, D is TRBD1 (5 bases). Germline V gene sequence: CDR1 MNHNS, CDR2 SASEGT. The V and J ends lost 4 bases and 2 bases respectively, with 9 bases between them. The CDR3 is 13 residues long. The CDR3 DNA reads TGTGCCAGCAGTGGGACACCCGCCTACGAGCAGTACTTC. Translation: CASSGTPAYEQYF.

This clonotype was counted many times. The V gene is TRBV18, the J gene TRBJ2-3; D unclear. Between the trimmed V and J ends, which lost 2 bases and 0 bases, there was a span of 9 bases. The CDR3 is 15 residues long. Germline CDR1 is KGHSH and CDR2 is LQKENI. The CDR3 coding sequence is TGTGCCAGCTCACCAGGGCAAACTAGCACAGATACGCAGTATTTT. It yields the protein CASSPGQTSTDTQYF.

The V call is TRBV20-1, the J call TRBJ2-4; 7 nucleotides match TRBD1. The V gene end was trimmed by 0 bases and the J gene end by 8 bases; junction bases not matched to a gene: 4. Germline loops: CDR1 DFQATT, CDR2 SNEGSKA (reference sequence). CDR3 length: 13 residues. Here the CDR3 reads CSARETGTDIQYF. The CDR3 nucleotides are TGCAGTGCTAGAGAGACAGGGACGGACATTCAGTACTTC.

The chain is built from TRBV2 and TRBJ2-4; D ambiguous. Trimming shortened V by 0 bases and J by 3 bases, and 12 bases separated the two germline ends. CDR1 and CDR2 (germline): SNHLY, FYNNEI. The CDR3 has 16 amino acids. In DNA, the CDR3 is TGTGCCAGCAGTGAAGCGTTATGGGCAGGCAAAAACATTCAGTACTTC. Translating gives CASSEALWAGKNIQYF.